A single sample gave rise to the 11 T cell receptor beta chains below, sequenced in a study of blood T cell repertoires in COVID-19. The assay was immunoSEQ multiplex PCR, and TCRdb's table has in-frame clones only and misses some. The sample contains around 70,000 clones, 65% to 80% of which appear only once. Sequencing was done on a sample of peripheral blood. These receptors were taken from a woman aged 50 to 60 with acute or convalescent COVID-19.

In its sample, this clone was seen many times. The chain employs TRBV10-3 and TRBJ1-4, with 9 bases aligning to TRBD1. CDR3 length: 15 amino acids. Germline V gene sequence: CDR1 ENHRY, CDR2 SYGVKD. With V trimmed by 4 bases and J by 7 bases, 7 bases remained unmatched. CDR3 in amino acids: CAISGTGGAGEKLFF. The CDR3 DNA is TGTGCCATCAGTGGAACAGGGGGCGCGGGTGAAAAACTGTTTTTT.

This clone turned up a few times. This chain links TRBV14 with TRBJ2-7; D possibly corresponds to TRBD1 (6 bases). Germline V CDR1 and CDR2: SGHDN, FVKESK. The CDR3 is 15 residues long. The ends were cut back, 6 bases at V and 6 bases at J, with 21 bases in the middle. CDR3 in amino acids: CASRFSRGPQREQYF. The CDR3 DNA reads TGTGCCAGCAGATTTTCCAGGGGACCCCAACGCGAGCAGTACTTC.

V usage is TRBV6-5 and J usage is TRBJ1-1; D might be TRBD1 (6 bases). The CDR3 loop spans 14 amino acids. Trimming removed 2 bases at V and 7 bases at J, with 14 bases between. The germline CDR1 and CDR2 sequences are MNHEY and SVGAGI. CDR3 DNA sequence: TGTGCCAGCAGTTACCTTGGGGGCGAAGATGAAGCTTTCTTT. It translates to CASSYLGGEDEAFF.

A single count supports this clone. V gene TRBV12-3 or TRBV12-4 combines with J gene TRBJ2-7; D may be TRBD2 (6 bases). The CDR3 sequence is 13 residues long. With 6 bases removed from V and 5 bases from J, the gap between germline ends came to 14 bases. Here the CDR3 reads CASRIPGRHEQYF. For the CDR3, the DNA is TGTGCCAGCAGGATACCGGGGAGGCACGAGCAGTACTTC.

This clone appeared many times. This chain joins TRBV18 and TRBJ1-5, with 8 bases identical to TRBD1. The ends lost 0 bases at V and 0 bases at J; junction bases unmatched: 1. The length of the CDR3 is 16 residues. Germline V gives CDR1 KGHSH, CDR2 LQKENI. DNA of the CDR3: TGTGCCAGCTCACCACCGACAGGGGATAGCAATCAGCCCCAGCATTTT. It codes for CASSPPTGDSNQPQHF.

This chain joins TRBV18 and TRBJ1-4; 9 bases map to TRBD1. The V and J ends lost 4 bases and 4 bases, in that order; junction bases with no gene match: 7. This CDR3 spans 16 amino acids. Germline V CDR1 and CDR2: KGHSH, LQKENI. CDR3 in amino acids: CASSRTGDSSNEKLFF. The DNA for the CDR3 is TGTGCCAGCTCACGGACAGGGGATAGTAGTAATGAAAAACTGTTTTTT. The complete variable domain, with remaining parts taken from reference TRBV18 and TRBJ1-4, reads NAGVMQNPRHLVRRRGQEARLRCSPMKGHSHVYWYRQLPEEGLKFMVYLQKENIIDESGMPKERFSAEFPKEGPSILRIQQVVRGDSAAYFCASSRTGDSSNEKLFFGSGTQLSVL.

This chain connects TRBV6-2 or TRBV6-3 to TRBJ2-5; D is possibly TRBD1 (6 bases). CDR1 MNHEY and CDR2 SVGEGT come from the germline V gene. The CDR3 has 17 residues. Trimming took 5 bases from V and 4 from J, leaving 23 bases between them. DNA for the CDR3: TGTGCCAGCAGTATCGGGTTATACAGGGATGATAGAGAGACCCAGTACTTC. Translated: CASSIGLYRDDRETQYF.

This clone was counted a few times. The gene calls are TRBV20-1 and TRBJ1-5; the D gene is possibly TRBD1 (6 bases). The CDR3 has 16 residues. The germline V gene has CDR1 DFQATT and CDR2 SNEGSKA (reference sequence). V shed 3 bases and J shed 0 bases, with 15 bases lying between them. The CDR3 nucleotides read TGCAGTGCTAGTGCTGGGGGCAGATTTAGCAATCAGCCCCAGCATTTT. Protein: CSASAGGRFSNQPQHF.

Only a few counts were recorded for this clone. V and J are TRBV19 and TRBJ2-7; D perhaps matches TRBD1 (5 bases). This CDR3 has 13 residues. Germline V gives CDR1 LNHDA, CDR2 SQIVND (reference sequence). V dropped 5 bases and J dropped 4 bases, with 12 bases sitting between them. Written as DNA, the CDR3 is TGTGCCAGTAGTTCCGCCCAGGGTTACGAGCAGTACTTC. This sequence encodes CASSSAQGYEQYF.

The rearrangement links TRBV5-1 to TRBJ2-1; 10 nucleotides align to TRBD2. This CDR3 region has 18 residues. Germline V gene lookup returns CDR1 SGHRS and CDR2 YFSETQ. The trim removed 2 bases at V and 1 base at J, leaving 9 bases unmatched. The CDR3 DNA reads TGCGCCAGCAGCTTCGGTCTAGCGGGGGAAAAGTCCTACAATGAGCAGTTCTTC. This translates into CASSFGLAGEKSYNEQFF.

The table lists this clone with a count of one. The chain links TRBV15 to TRBJ1-1; a weak D match, TRBD1 (6 bases). This CDR3 comprises 19 residues. V was trimmed by 0 bases and J by 0 bases, leaving 20 bases between them. Per the germline V gene, CDR1 is LNHNV and CDR2 is YYDKDF (reference sequence). CDR3 amino acids: CATSRERLGAKGMNTEAFF. The CDR3 coding sequence is TGTGCCACCAGCAGAGAGAGATTGGGGGCGAAGGGCATGAACACTGAAGCTTTCTTT.